The source of this T cell receptor beta chain is a study of cytomegalovirus exposure and HLA in healthy donors. Study-level results: In an earlier analysis, in roughly 580 donors, most V segments appeared productive either ~90% or ~30% of the time. There were several of the most significant clusters that appeared linked to common viral pathogens in a later analysis.

The study ran its PCR with 60 Vbeta and 13 Jbeta primers. Clones were read by immunoSEQ multiplex PCR, and TCRdb kept only the in-frame ones, dropping some. In the table there are 50,000 to 75,000 clones, about 80% of which are singletons. In regard to this clone: Antigen specificity is unknown.

Germline assignment: CDR1 SEHNR and CDR2 FQNEAQ (reference sequence). CDR3 size: 12 residues. The specimen was PBMCs. This sequence joins TRBV7-9 and TRBJ2-5, with a weak D call TRBD1 (6 bases). The J call is uncertain, as TRBJ2-7 better fits the DNA end. The sequence was obtained from a human donor in good health. The CDR3: CASSWTDSEQYF. The DNA for the CDR3 is TGTGCCAGCAGCTGGACAGATAGCGAGCAGTACTTC.